The source of this T cell receptor beta chain is a study of blood T cell repertoires in COVID-19. Germline CDR1 is SGHTS and CDR2 is YDEGEE. V shed 3 bases, J shed 6 bases, and the junction held 6 bases outside the gene matches. This CDR3 contains 15 residues. Repertoires were generated with immunoSEQ multiplex PCR, while TCRdb's copy carries only in-frame clones and drops some. This table holds a few hundred thousand clones, less than 90% found once. The chain joins TRBV5-8 to TRBJ2-1; 10 positions match TRBD2. Sequencing was carried out using PBMCs or T cells enriched from blood (not recorded which). The clonotype comes from a woman in her twenties or thirties who had recovered from COVID-19. CDR3: CASSSGLAASNEQFF. The CDR3 region has the DNA TGTGCCAGCAGCTCAGGACTAGCGGCGAGCAATGAGCAGTTCTTC.